This TCR beta chain stems from a study of blood T cell repertoires in COVID-19 (dated by TCRdb to the early 2020s). Background on the whole study: Samples covering the acute and convalescent phases of COVID-19 were provided by collaborators in the United States, Italy and Spain. The material from the prospective study consisted of cDNA or gDNA derived from T cells, B-cell-depleted T cells, or PBMCs. Deeply sampled blood TCRbeta repertoires from subjects exposed to, actively infected with, or recovered from COVID-19 were included in the dataset. The repertoires were released in a freely available public database meant as a resource for research on the immune response to SARS-CoV-2. The samples were drawn from the first 160 participants of the ongoing ImmuneRACE study and from some 1,300 subjects provided by 6 global collaborators. A de-identified subject ID, COVID-19 status, age in years and sex were almost always included in the sample metadata. Where HLA class I and class II types were available, the types were taken from metadata supplied by the sample provider, not from assay-based typing. On the study overall, not on this receptor specifically: Clinical and demographic metadata were provided uncurated, with the amount varying by source and participant.

Whole blood was collected in K2EDTA tubes by collaborating institutions according to the institutions' own protocols. For TCRbeta analysis, collaborator samples were shipped as frozen whole blood, as isolated PBMCs, or as DNA extracted from either sample type. The cysteine opens and the phenylalanine closes a CDR3 of 12 amino acids. Of the read, only the CDR3 DNA is kept; its 36 bases are in frame from base 1. Reading the germline V gene (reference sequence) gives CDR1 LNHNV and CDR2 YYDKDF. V and J are trimmed by 0 bases and 15 bases, and the gene matches miss 3 bases of the junction. TCRbeta CDR3 regions were amplified from genomic DNA using the immunoSEQ Assay, a bias-controlled multiplex PCR. The authors' pipeline ran thus. The number of nucleated cells in each sample was estimated from the amplification of reference gene primers within the assay. To quantify the absolute abundance of each unique TCRbeta CDR3 rearrangement, sequence reads were collapsed and filtered. For each sample, productive Simpson clonality was calculated as the square root of Simpson's diversity index across productive rearrangements. Sourced from immuneACCESS, this table was stored by TCRdb with only in-frame sequences that have V and J called. A share of the clones is absent; for the studies checked, an unresolved V gene accounts for under half, and the remainder has no known explanation. V and J calls and clone size are given by that table; D and trimming were obtained from the DNA. The sample yields 110,000 to 150,000 clones; approximately 86% were counted once. The top ten hold approximately 1.4% of the sample.

With regard to this clone: No antigen is known for it. The sample holds no much larger clone one base away, and base qualities are not on file.

The chain employs TRBV15 and TRBJ2-1; TRBD1 matches 9 bases in the middle. Sequencing was carried out using peripheral blood. This TCR was recovered from a woman aged 55-69 years with acute or convalescent COVID-19. This receptor carries the CDR3 CATSREGQGLFF. The sequenced DNA is TGTGCCACCAGCAGAGAGGGACAGGGATTGTTCTTC. Joined to the reference TRBV15 and TRBJ2-1 proteins, this CDR3 gives the full variable domain: DAMVIQNPRYQVTQFGKPVTLSCSQTLNHNVMYWYQQKSSQAPKLLFHYYDKDFNNEADTPDNFQSRRPNTSFCFLDIRSPGLGDTAMYLCATSREGQGLFFGPGTRLTVL.